Listed here are 7 T cell receptor beta chains from one sample, sequenced in a study of post-analysis software for immune sequencing data. Carried by the TCR beta cDNA libraries were unique molecular identifiers. MiXCR, applied by TCRdb to the PCR reads, yields one record per CDR3 protein. The table lists some 260,000 distinct CDR3 sequences, just over 35% of them singletons. The study's findings and limits: Roughly 5 TRBV segments were significantly more frequent in patients than in controls. TRBV5-6, TRBV5-1 and TRBV20-1 were among these segments.

Their cognate antigens are unknown. Sequencing used blood. Every receptor here comes from a girl between 10 and 17 years old with multiple sclerosis.

This clonotype was observed at least ten times. The rearrangement links TRBV9 to TRBJ2-1; 9 positions agree with TRBD1. The CDR3 consists of 12 residues. The junction had 2 bases not matched to a gene; V was cut back by 4 bases and J by 9 bases. The germline V gene has CDR1 SGDLS and CDR2 YYNGEE. The CDR3 DNA reads as TGTGCCAGCAGCACAGGGGGCAGTGAGCAGTTCTTC. This encodes CASSTGGSEQFF.

In this sample, this clonotype turned up a few times. J is TRBJ1-5 and V is TRBV27, with 9 nucleotides matching TRBD1. This CDR3 region has 14 residues. The trim removed 5 bases at V and 5 bases at J, leaving 4 bases unmatched. Germline lookup yields CDR1 MNHEY and CDR2 SMNVEV (reference sequence). CDR3 in DNA: TGTGCCAGCAGTCCGGGGACAGGGCATCAGCCCCAGCATTTT. Its protein product is CASSPGTGHQPQHF.

The V and J genes are TRBV20-1 and TRBJ2-1; TRBD1 agrees at 9 bases. The V gene end was trimmed by 5 bases and the J gene end by 7 bases; junction bases not matched to a gene: 9. This CDR3 spans 14 amino acids. Looked up from germline, CDR1 is DFQATT and CDR2 is SNEGSKA (reference sequence). The CDR3 nucleotides are TGCAGTGCTGGGAAGACAGGGGGGGGGAATGAGCAGTTCTTC. Encoded protein: CSAGKTGGGNEQFF.

This clonotype has a count of ten or more. The V and J genes are TRBV29-1 and TRBJ2-1; TRBD2 aligns across 8 bases. The CDR3 loop spans 15 amino acids. V was pared by 2 bases and J by 0 bases, with 3 bases of the junction left unmatched. Germline V lookup: CDR1 SQVTM, CDR2 ANQGSEA. CDR3: CSVELGRASYNEQFF. The CDR3 nucleotides are TGCAGCGTTGAACTCGGGAGGGCCTCCTACAATGAGCAGTTCTTC.

This clonotype showed up many times. V and J are TRBV25-1 and TRBJ1-5; no definite D call. This CDR3 has 12 amino acids. V shed 6 bases and J shed 2 bases, with 5 bases lying between them. Germline values: CDR1 MGHDK, CDR2 SYGVNS. CDR3: CASRRGNQPQHF. CDR3 DNA: TGTGCCAGCAGGAGGGGCAATCAGCCCCAGCATTTT.

This clonotype occurred many times. The chain uses TRBV20-1 and TRBJ2-1; possible D gene TRBD1, 6 bases. The germline V gene encodes CDR1 DFQATT and CDR2 SNEGSKA (reference sequence). This CDR3 comprises 15 residues. Trimming pared 6 bases from V and 3 bases from J, leaving 18 bases between. The CDR3: CSAPAGRGYYNEQFF. The CDR3 coding sequence is TGCAGTGCCCCCGCCGGCAGGGGTTACTACAATGAGCAGTTCTTC.

This clonotype was recorded at least ten times. This chain uses TRBV27 with TRBJ2-3; 14 bases line up with TRBD2. The CDR3 extends over 14 amino acids. The germline gives CDR1 MNHEY, CDR2 SMNVEV (reference sequence). After removal of 8 bases from V and 6 bases from J, the junction contained 4 bases not matched to a gene. CDR3 DNA sequence: TGTGCCAGCTACCGACTAGCGGGAGGGGATACGCAGTATTTT. It is translated as CASYRLAGGDTQYF.